The subject of this entry is one T cell receptor beta chain. The antigen this receptor binds is unknown. Within one base of it there is no much larger clone, and no base qualities were kept. This entry comes from a study of blood T cell repertoires in COVID-19 (dated by TCRdb to 2018 to 2021). With respect to the entire study: The collaborator samples originated in the United States, Italy and Spain and spanned the acute and convalescent phases of COVID-19. Subjects who had been exposed to COVID-19, were actively infected with it, or had recovered from it provided the deeply sampled blood TCRbeta repertoires that made up the dataset. The material from the prospective study consisted of cDNA or gDNA derived from T cells, B-cell-depleted T cells, or PBMCs. Where HLA class I and class II types were available, the types were taken from metadata supplied by the sample provider, not from assay-based typing. The samples were drawn from the first 160 participants of the ongoing ImmuneRACE study and from some 1,300 subjects provided by 6 global collaborators. A freely available public database, intended as a resource for researchers studying the immune response to SARS-CoV-2, is where the repertoires were released. Sample metadata almost always included a de-identified subject ID, COVID-19 status, age in years and sex. Here is what the overall study found, with its caveats: The amount of clinical and demographic metadata varied by source and participant and was provided uncurated.

The CDR3, from cysteine to phenylalanine, totals 13 residues. The read is trimmed to its CDR3 DNA, 39 bases read in frame from base 1. The germline V gene gives CDR1 as MNHEY and CDR2 as SVGAGI. The junction carries 8 bases between V and J, which are trimmed by 5 bases and 1 base respectively. TCRbeta CDR3 regions were amplified from genomic DNA using the immunoSEQ Assay, a bias-controlled multiplex PCR. Per the source publication's procedure: The number of nucleated cells in each sample was estimated from the amplification of reference gene primers within the assay. To quantify the absolute abundance of each unique TCRbeta CDR3 rearrangement, sequence reads were collapsed and filtered. For each sample, productive Simpson clonality was calculated as the square root of Simpson's diversity index across productive rearrangements. What TCRdb holds here is the immuneACCESS table cut down to in-frame rearrangements. Part of the clones is not present; checked against another copy, under half of the missing clones reflect an unresolved V gene, and the others are unexplained. V and J calls and clone size are those listed in that table; D and trimming were worked out from the DNA. This sample has roughly 180,000 clones in its table, and 70% to 90% of those were observed once. Roughly 7.8% of the sample lies in the top ten.

Each collaborating institution followed its own protocols to collect whole blood in K2EDTA tubes. Collaborator samples were shipped for TCRbeta analysis as frozen whole blood, isolated PBMCs, or DNA extracted from either sample type. What was sequenced was peripheral blood. The sequence links TRBV6-5 to TRBJ1-2; 5 matching bases give a weak D call of TRBD1. The TCR originated in a man aged 60 to 75 with acute or convalescent COVID-19. The DNA sequence is TGTGCCAGCAGTCGGGGGGGTAACTATGGCTACACCTTC. It specifies CASSRGGNYGYTF.